One and the same sample provided the 19 T cell receptor beta chains below, sequenced in a study of a mutant IDH1 vaccine in newly diagnosed glioma. Sequencing used immunoSEQ multiplex PCR; TCRdb keeps in-frame clones, though not all of them. The profile shows 50,000 to 65,000 clones, roughly nine tenths of them singletons. Antigen specificity for these receptors is unknown. Noted time point: week 11, during vaccination. With topical imiquimod, each dose of the vaccine consisted of 300 ug of mutant IDH1 20-mer peptide. Sequenced material: PBMCs, taken from a glioma patient whose treatment included an IDH1 peptide vaccine. These receptors all come from a middle-aged man with glioma.

This clone was observed a handful of times. The chain employs TRBV9 and TRBJ1-1, with 10 nucleotides matching TRBD1. Germline trimming cut 4 bases from V and 7 bases from J; bases unmatched to any gene: 7. The CDR3 contains 14 residues. Germline V CDR1 and CDR2: SGDLS, YYNGEE. The CDR3 region has the DNA TGTGCCAGCAGCCCCCAGGACAGGGGGGTTGAAGCTTTCTTT. Translation gives CASSPQDRGVEAFF.

This sequence joins TRBV5-5 and TRBJ2-7, with a tentative D call TRBD1 (6 bases). CDR1 is SGHKS, CDR2 YYEKEE, per germline (reference sequence). Trimming took 0 bases from V and 10 from J, leaving 8 bases between them. The length of the CDR3 is 11 residues. The CDR3 loop reads CASSLEGTQYF. The CDR3 DNA sequence: TGTGCCAGCAGCTTGGAGGGGACACAGTACTTC.

This rearrangement joins TRBV7-9 to TRBJ1-2; D is uncertain. CDR3 size: 12 residues. The V and J ends lost 5 bases and 3 bases respectively, with 7 bases between them. Per germline, CDR1 SEHNR and CDR2 FQNEAQ (reference sequence). The CDR3 bases are TGTGCCAGCAGCCCCGCAGACTATGGCTACACCTTC. This codes for CASSPADYGYTF. Looking up the rest from reference TRBV7-9 and TRBJ1-2 gives the full variable domain: DTGVSQNPRHKITKRGQNVTFRCDPISEHNRLYWYRQTLGQGPEFLTYFQNEAQLEKSRLLSDRFSAERPKGSFSTLEIQRTEQGDSAMYLCASSPADYGYTFGSGTRLTVV.

V and J are TRBV18 and TRBJ2-2; D could derive from TRBD1 or TRBD2 (6 bases each). CDR3 length: 17 residues. Trimming pared 3 bases from V and 0 bases from J, leaving 14 bases between. The germline CDR1 and CDR2 sequences are KGHSH and LQKENI. The CDR3 coding sequence is TGTGCCAGCTCACCCCTAAAGGGGGGCGCGAACACCGGGGAGCTGTTTTTT. Its protein is CASSPLKGGANTGELFF.

V gene TRBV2 combines with J gene TRBJ2-7; D call uncertain. The V end lost 5 bases, the J end lost 4 bases, and 6 bases lay between the germline ends. The CDR3 is made up of 11 amino acids. The germline V gene has CDR1 SNHLY and CDR2 FYNNEI. CDR3 sequence: CASSPKYEQYF. CDR3 DNA sequence: TGTGCCAGCAGTCCCAAGTACGAGCAGTACTTC.

This rearrangement joins TRBV2 to TRBJ2-5; 11 nucleotides agree with TRBD2. The CDR3 totals 15 residues. The J segment lost 1 base and the V segment lost 6 bases, leaving 4 bases of the junction unmatched. The germline V gene encodes CDR1 SNHLY and CDR2 FYNNEI. CDR3 loop: CASRVAGGSQETQYF. The CDR3 nucleotides are TGTGCCAGCAGGGTAGCGGGGGGGAGCCAAGAGACCCAGTACTTC.

V and J are TRBV5-6 and TRBJ1-1; D is uncertain. V was shortened by 0 bases and J by 1 base, with 4 bases between the two germline ends. This CDR3 is built from 13 residues. Germline V gives CDR1 SGHDT, CDR2 YYEEEE. CDR3: CASSLGGNTEAFF. CDR3 DNA sequence: TGTGCCAGCAGCTTGGGGGGGAACACTGAAGCTTTCTTT.

The chain has TRBV28 and TRBJ1-2; TRBD1 matches 11 bases. Per the germline V gene, CDR1 is MDHEN and CDR2 is SYDVKM. V lost 6 bases, J lost 6 bases, and 9 bases stayed unmatched. The CDR3 spans 15 residues. CDR3 nucleotides: TGTGCCAGCAGATTCCGGGACAGGGGGATTGATGGCTACACCTTC. Its protein product is CASRFRDRGIDGYTF.

The rearrangement joins TRBV7-2 to TRBJ2-1, with D unclear. CDR1 is SGHTA, CDR2 FQGNSA, per germline. V shed 3 bases and J shed 4 bases, with 10 bases lying between them. This CDR3 is 14 amino acids long. The CDR3 region has the DNA TGTGCCAGCAGCTTGGCCAGTCAGTACAATGAGCAGTTCTTC. It encodes CASSLASQYNEQFF.

This chain connects TRBV30 to TRBJ2-3; D possibly corresponds to TRBD1 (5 bases). Germline-derived CDR1 and CDR2 are GTSNPN and SVGIG (reference sequence). The CDR3 has 15 residues. Trimming pared 1 base from V and 4 bases from J, leaving 15 bases between. The CDR3 sequence is CAWSGQGSRSDTQYF. The CDR3 DNA is TGTGCCTGGAGTGGGCAGGGAAGTCGGTCAGATACGCAGTATTTT.

V and J are TRBV9 and TRBJ2-7, with 8 bases fitting TRBD2. V was pared by 2 bases and J by 4 bases, with 11 bases of the junction left unmatched. The CDR3 runs to 16 residues. Germline V lookup: CDR1 SGDLS, CDR2 YYNGEE. CDR3 sequence: CASSVGSGGYLYEQYF. CDR3 DNA sequence: TGTGCCAGCAGCGTCGGCAGCGGGGGCTACTTATACGAGCAGTACTTC.

The chain joins TRBV28 to TRBJ1-4; TRBD1 agrees at 7 bases. CDR1 and CDR2 from the germline V gene are MDHEN and SYDVKM. The CDR3 spans 11 residues. Trimming removed 3 bases from V and 17 bases from J; junction bases left unmatched: 6. CDR3 amino acids: CASSLGQRVFF. CDR3 DNA: TGTGCCAGCAGTTTGGGACAGCGGGTTTTTTTT.

The chain combines TRBV7-2 with TRBJ1-5; 7 positions match TRBD1. Germline V CDR1 and CDR2: SGHTA, FQGNSA. J lost 6 bases, V lost 3 bases, and 5 bases had no gene match. This CDR3 spans 14 amino acids. In DNA form, the CDR3 reads TGTGCCAGCAGCTTTAAGGGGGCGGGTCAGCCCCAGCATTTT. Translating gives CASSFKGAGQPQHF.

This clone was counted between two and nine times. The rearrangement joins TRBV6-5 to TRBJ2-5; TRBD2 might be the D (5 bases). V gave up 4 bases and J gave up 1 base, with 16 bases separating them. In germline, CDR1 is MNHEY, CDR2 SVGAGI. The CDR3 contains 16 residues. The CDR3 is CASSWRPRTPQETQYF. CDR3 sequence (DNA): TGTGCCAGCAGTTGGCGCCCGCGGACTCCCCAAGAGACCCAGTACTTC.

The J gene is TRBJ1-6, the V gene TRBV28; D may be TRBD1 (6 bases). The germline V gene has CDR1 MDHEN and CDR2 SYDVKM. Trimming removed 6 bases from V and 9 bases from J, with 15 bases in between. The CDR3 spans 14 residues. The CDR3 region is CASRPDRSGSPLHF. CDR3 nucleotide sequence: TGTGCCAGCAGACCCGACAGGTCGGGTTCACCCCTCCACTTT.

This sequence joins TRBV28 and TRBJ2-2; the match to TRBD1 covers 10 bases. The junction had 10 bases not matched to a gene; V was cut back by 6 bases and J by 6 bases. Germline V CDR1 and CDR2: MDHEN, SYDVKM. The CDR3 contains 16 residues. CDR3 nucleotides: TGTGCCAGCAGACGAAGAATAGGACAGGGGGCCGGGGAGCTGTTTTTT. Protein product: CASRRRIGQGAGELFF.

The sample holds one count of this clone. V gene TRBV6-5 combines with J gene TRBJ1-6; unclear D gene. CDR3 size: 14 residues. V lost 4 bases to trimming and J lost 5 bases, with 9 bases between them. Per the germline V gene, CDR1 is MNHEY and CDR2 is SVGAGI. The CDR3 DNA follows: TGTGCCAGCAGTTCACGACCCAATAATTCACCCCTCCACTTT. Its protein is CASSSRPNNSPLHF.

On this clone: Other DNA sequences within the sample encode an identical CDR3. This chain uses TRBV19 with TRBJ1-5; D gene uncertain. CDR1 and CDR2 from the germline V gene are LNHDA and SQIVND (reference sequence). The CDR3 spans 13 residues. Trimming took 2 bases from V and 5 from J, leaving 7 bases between them. CDR3 sequence reads: CASSIRPDQPQHF. The CDR3 nucleotides read TGTGCCAGTAGTATACGTCCAGATCAGCCCCAGCATTTT.

The gene calls are TRBV19 and TRBJ2-1; D unresolved. The CDR3 totals 14 residues. Trimming took 10 bases from V and 0 from J, leaving 13 bases between them. Germline-derived CDR1 and CDR2 are LNHDA and SQIVND (reference sequence). DNA of the CDR3: TGTGCCACCTCTCGACTGTCCTCCTACAATGAGCAGTTCTTC. It encodes CATSRLSSYNEQFF.